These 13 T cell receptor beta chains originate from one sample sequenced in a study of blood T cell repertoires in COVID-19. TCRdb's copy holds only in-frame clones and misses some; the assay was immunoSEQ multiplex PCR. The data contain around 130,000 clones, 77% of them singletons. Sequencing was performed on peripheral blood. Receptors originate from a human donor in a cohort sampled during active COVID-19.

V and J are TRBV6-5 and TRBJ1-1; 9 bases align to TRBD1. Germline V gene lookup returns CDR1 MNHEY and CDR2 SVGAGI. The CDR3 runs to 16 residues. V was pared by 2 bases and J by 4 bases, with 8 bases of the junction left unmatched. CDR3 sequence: CASSYLMTGGSTEAFF. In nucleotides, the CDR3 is TGTGCCAGCAGTTACCTCATGACAGGGGGTAGCACTGAAGCTTTCTTT.

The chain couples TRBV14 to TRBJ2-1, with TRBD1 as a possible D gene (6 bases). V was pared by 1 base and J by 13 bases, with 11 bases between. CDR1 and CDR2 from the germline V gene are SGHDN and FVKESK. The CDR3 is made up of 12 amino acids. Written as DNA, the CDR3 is TGTGCCAGCAGCCAAGTGACGGGACATCAGTTCTTC. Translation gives CASSQVTGHQFF.

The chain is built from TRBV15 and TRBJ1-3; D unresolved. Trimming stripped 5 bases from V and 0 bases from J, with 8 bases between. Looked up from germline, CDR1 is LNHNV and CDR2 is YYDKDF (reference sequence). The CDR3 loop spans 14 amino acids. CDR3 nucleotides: TGTGCCACCAGCTCAGGTTCCTCTGGAAACACCATATATTTT. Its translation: CATSSGSSGNTIYF.

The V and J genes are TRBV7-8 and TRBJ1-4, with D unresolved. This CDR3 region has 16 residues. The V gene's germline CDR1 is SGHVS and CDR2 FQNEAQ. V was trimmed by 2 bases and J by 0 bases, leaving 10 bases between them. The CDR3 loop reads CASSLSGGATNEKLFF. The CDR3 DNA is TGTGCCAGCAGCTTAAGTGGCGGTGCAACTAATGAAAAACTGTTTTTT.

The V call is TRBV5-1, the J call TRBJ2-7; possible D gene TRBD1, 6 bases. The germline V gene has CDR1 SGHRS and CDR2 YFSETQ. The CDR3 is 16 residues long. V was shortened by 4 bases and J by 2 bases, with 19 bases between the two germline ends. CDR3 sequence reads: CASSAQRGLTAYEQYF. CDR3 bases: TGCGCCAGCAGCGCGCAGAGGGGGTTGACAGCCTACGAGCAGTACTTC.

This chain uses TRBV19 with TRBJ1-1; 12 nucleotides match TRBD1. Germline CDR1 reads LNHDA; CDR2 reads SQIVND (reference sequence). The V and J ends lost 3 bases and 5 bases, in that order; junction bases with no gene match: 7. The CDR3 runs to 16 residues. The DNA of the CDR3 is TGTGCCAGTAGTATGCCCCGGGGACAGGGGGCAACTGAAGCTTTCTTT. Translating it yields CASSMPRGQGATEAFF.

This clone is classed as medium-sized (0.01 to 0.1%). The CDR3 bases are TGTGCCAGCAGTCCTTGGCCGGCTAGCGGAAACAATGAGCAGTTCTTC. It encodes CASSPWPASGNNEQFF. This rearrangement joins TRBV2 to TRBJ2-1; 7 nucleotides match TRBD2. Trimming cost V 5 bases and J 5 bases; bases outside gene matches: 12. This CDR3 spans 16 amino acids. Germline V gene sequence: CDR1 SNHLY, CDR2 FYNNEI. Based on the CDR3 plus reference TRBV2 and TRBJ2-1, the full variable domain is EPEVTQTPSHQVTQMGQEVILRCVPISNHLYFYWYRQILGQKVEFLVSFYNNEISEKSEIFDDQFSVERPDGSNFTLKIRSTKLEDSAMYFCASSPWPASGNNEQFFGPGTRLTVL.

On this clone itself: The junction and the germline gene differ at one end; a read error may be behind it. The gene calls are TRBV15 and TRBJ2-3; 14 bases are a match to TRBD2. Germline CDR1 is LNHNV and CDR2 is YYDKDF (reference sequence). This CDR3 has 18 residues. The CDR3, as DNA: TGTGCCGCCAGCGCCGGGACTAGCGGGAGAGGAGGCACAGATACGCAGTATTTT. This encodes CAASAGTSGRGGTDTQYF.

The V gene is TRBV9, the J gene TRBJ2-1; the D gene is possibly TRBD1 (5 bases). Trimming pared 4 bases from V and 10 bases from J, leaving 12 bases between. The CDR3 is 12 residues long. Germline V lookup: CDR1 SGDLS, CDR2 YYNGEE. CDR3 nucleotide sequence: TGTGCCAGCAGCACCCAAGGGGTCGAGCAGTTCTTC. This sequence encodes CASSTQGVEQFF.

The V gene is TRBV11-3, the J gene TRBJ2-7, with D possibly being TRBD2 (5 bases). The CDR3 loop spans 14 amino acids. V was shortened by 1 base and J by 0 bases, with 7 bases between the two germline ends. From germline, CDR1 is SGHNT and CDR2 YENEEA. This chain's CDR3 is CASSLVRGSYEQYF. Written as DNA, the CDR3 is TGTGCCAGCAGCTTAGTCCGGGGCTCCTACGAGCAGTACTTC.

Here the CDR3 DNA reads TGTGCCTGGAGTTACCTCAGGGGAACTGGAAACACCATATATTTT. It specifies CAWSYLRGTGNTIYF. The V and J genes are TRBV30 and TRBJ1-3, with D tentatively TRBD1 (6 bases). CDR3 length: 15 amino acids. Germline V CDR1 and CDR2: GTSNPN, SVGIG (reference sequence). V was cut by 2 bases and J by 2 bases, with 13 bases left in between.

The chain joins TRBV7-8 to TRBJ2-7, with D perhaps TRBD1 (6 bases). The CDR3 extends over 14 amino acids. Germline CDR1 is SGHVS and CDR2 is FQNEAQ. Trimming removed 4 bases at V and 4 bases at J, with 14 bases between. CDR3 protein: CASSSRDNLYEQYF. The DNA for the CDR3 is TGTGCCAGCAGCTCCCGGGACAATCTTTACGAGCAGTACTTC.

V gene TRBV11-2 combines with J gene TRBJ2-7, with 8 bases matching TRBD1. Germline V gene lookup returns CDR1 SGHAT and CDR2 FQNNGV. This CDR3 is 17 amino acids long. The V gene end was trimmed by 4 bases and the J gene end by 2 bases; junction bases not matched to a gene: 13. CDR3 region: CASSSFPGQANTYEQYF. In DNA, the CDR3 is TGTGCCAGCAGCTCCTTCCCGGGACAGGCAAATACCTACGAGCAGTACTTC.